These 10 T cell receptor beta chains were all obtained from the same sample, sequenced in a study of T cell responses to AZD1222 COVID-19 vaccine. TCRdb's copy holds only in-frame clones and misses some; the assay was immunoSEQ multiplex PCR. The sample has tens of thousands of clones, approximately 87% seen once. The sample in question was peripheral blood, obtained on day 0 of MenACWY control vaccination. All receptors derive from an adult in good health.

The chain has TRBV7-2 and TRBJ2-5; 7 positions match TRBD2. V lost 1 base and J lost 1; bases outside the gene matches: 0. The germline V gene encodes CDR1 SGHTA and CDR2 FQGNSA. CDR3 length: 14 residues. The CDR3 loop reads CASSLGGGQETQYF. CDR3 bases: TGTGCCAGCAGCTTAGGGGGGGGCCAAGAGACCCAGTACTTC.

The V call is TRBV7-2, the J call TRBJ1-6; D unclear. Germline-derived CDR1 and CDR2 are SGHTA and FQGNSA. This CDR3 region has 15 residues. Trimming removed 3 bases from V and 6 bases from J, with 12 bases in between. The CDR3 DNA reads TGTGCCAGCAGCTTGGAACAGAGGGTTAATTCACCCCTCCACTTT. Amino acids: CASSLEQRVNSPLHF.

This clone has just one count. The V and J genes are TRBV5-1 and TRBJ2-7, with D possibly called TRBD1 or TRBD2 (5 bases each). Germline CDR1 is SGHRS and CDR2 is YFSETQ. Trimming took 3 bases from V and 4 from J, leaving 11 bases between them. The CDR3 runs to 13 residues. The CDR3 nucleotides are TGCGCCAGCAGCTGGGGCAGGGAGTACGAGCAGTACTTC. Its protein is CASSWGREYEQYF.

V gene TRBV5-1 combines with J gene TRBJ1-1; D uncertain. Germline V CDR1 and CDR2: SGHRS, YFSETQ. V dropped 4 bases and J dropped 3 bases, with 16 bases sitting between them. The CDR3 is 15 residues long. The CDR3 protein is CASSPTAHPDTEAFF. As DNA, the CDR3 is TGCGCCAGCAGCCCCACCGCCCATCCGGACACTGAAGCTTTCTTT.

This clone has just one count. The rearrangement joins TRBV4-1 to TRBJ1-5; weak D call: TRBD1 (6 bases). Germline V gene lookup returns CDR1 MGHRA and CDR2 YSYEKL. This CDR3 contains 15 residues. Trimming stripped 0 bases from V and 4 bases from J, with 10 bases between. The CDR3 reads CASSQDPTGNQPQHF. The CDR3 nucleotides read TGCGCCAGCAGCCAAGATCCCACAGGGAATCAGCCCCAGCATTTT.

This clone was seen a handful of times. The V gene is TRBV6-5, the J gene TRBJ2-7; no reliable D call. CDR1 and CDR2 (germline): MNHEY, SVGAGI. The CDR3 is 13 amino acids. The V gene lost 3 bases and the J gene lost 5 bases, with 11 bases spanning the gap. CDR3 loop: CASSYGIGNEQYF. CDR3 coding DNA: TGTGCCAGCAGTTATGGAATAGGGAACGAGCAGTACTTC.

The CDR3 is CASTTGQEDEQYF. The CDR3 DNA sequence: TGTGCCAGCACCACGGGGCAGGAAGACGAGCAGTACTTC. The rearrangement links TRBV5-6 to TRBJ2-7; D possibly uses TRBD1 or TRBD2 (5 bases each). CDR3 size: 13 residues. With 6 bases removed from V and 5 bases from J, the gap between germline ends came to 15 bases. Germline loops: CDR1 SGHDT, CDR2 YYEEEE.

This chain connects TRBV19 to TRBJ1-4; 7 bases fit TRBD1. Germline V lookup: CDR1 LNHDA, CDR2 SQIVND (reference sequence). The CDR3 runs to 15 residues. V trimming: 4 bases; J trimming: 8 bases; junction bases outside the gene matches: 10. DNA of the CDR3: TGTGCCAGTAGTACATCCGCCCAGGGGGGCGAAAAACTGTTTTTT. Its protein product is CASSTSAQGGEKLFF. The variable domain in full, with the rest retrieved from reference TRBV19 and TRBJ1-4, is DGGITQSPKYLFRKEGQNVTLSCEQNLNHDAMYWYRQDPGQGLRLIYYSQIVNDFQKGDIAEGYSVSREKKESFPLTVTSAQKNPTAFYLCASSTSAQGGEKLFFGSGTQLSVL.

The genes are TRBV11-2 and TRBJ1-1; D is unclear. In germline, CDR1 is SGHAT, CDR2 FQNNGV. The ends were cut back, 0 bases at V and 11 bases at J, with 34 bases in the middle. This CDR3 is 20 amino acids long. CDR3 in amino acids: CASSLDGERAAGPRVTAAFF. CDR3 DNA: TGTGCCAGCAGCTTAGATGGGGAGAGGGCAGCTGGGCCGCGGGTTACGGCCGCTTTCTTT.

The chain is built from TRBV12-3 or TRBV12-4 and TRBJ1-6; TRBD1 might be the D (5 bases). V was cut by 3 bases and J by 10 bases, with 10 bases left in between. The CDR3 runs to 13 residues. CDR3 loop: CASSLGGGSPLHF. The CDR3 DNA reads as TGTGCCAGCAGTTTGGGGGGTGGATCACCCCTCCACTTT.